The TCR beta chain described here comes from a study of shared T cell receptors in the human thymus. Profiled with immunoSEQ multiplex PCR; TCRdb holds only in-frame clones, not every one. The sample has about 500,000 clones, 75% to 80% seen once; the top ten hold 0.01% to 0.015%. The CDR3 is 16 amino acids. Per the germline V gene, CDR1 is MDHEN and CDR2 is SYDVKM. V trimming: 5 bases; J trimming: 6 bases; junction bases outside the gene matches: 4. This sample was shared with a second study, whose subject was human thymus T cells.

Sequencing was performed on thymocytes. The V and J genes are TRBV28 and TRBJ2-2; 15 bases match TRBD2. This clonotype was obtained from a boy under two years old with a congenital heart defect. For the CDR3, the DNA is TGTGCCAGCAGTCTAGGACTAGCGGGAGGGCCCGGGGAGCTGTTTTTT. This encodes CASSLGLAGGPGELFF.